The 27 T cell receptor beta chains in this list originate from one sample, sequenced in a study of blood T cell repertoires in COVID-19. Produced via immunoSEQ multiplex PCR; TCRdb's table is partial and in-frame only. The sample lists 200,000 to 250,000 clones, about four fifths occurring once. Material: peripheral blood. The receptors stem from a woman over 75 with acute or convalescent COVID-19.

The V call is TRBV19, the J call TRBJ1-5; maybe TRBD1 (6 bases). The CDR3 has 15 residues. V shed 1 base and J shed 2 bases, with 9 bases lying between them. Germline CDR1 LNHDA, CDR2 SQIVND (reference sequence). The CDR3 protein is CASSIGYRGNQPQHF. DNA for the CDR3: TGTGCCAGTAGTATAGGTTACAGGGGCAATCAGCCCCAGCATTTT. Supplemented by reference TRBV19 and TRBJ1-5, the full variable domain reads DGGITQSPKYLFRKEGQNVTLSCEQNLNHDAMYWYRQDPGQGLRLIYYSQIVNDFQKGDIAEGYSVSREKKESFPLTVTSAQKNPTAFYLCASSIGYRGNQPQHFGDGTRLSIL.

This sequence joins TRBV28 and TRBJ2-7; 7 bases align to TRBD2. The V gene's germline CDR1 is MDHEN and CDR2 SYDVKM. V dropped 10 bases and J dropped 3; count of bases not matched to a gene: 6. The CDR3 length is 12 residues. The CDR3 loop reads CATLRDYYEQYF. The DNA of the CDR3 is TGTGCCACGCTCAGGGACTACTACGAGCAGTACTTC.

J is TRBJ1-1 and V is TRBV4-2, with TRBD1 matching 10 bases. CDR1 and CDR2 from the germline V gene are LGHNA and YNFKEQ. This CDR3 comprises 15 residues. V shed 5 bases and J 4 bases; nucleotides not matched to a gene: 7. The CDR3 region has the DNA TGTGCCAGCAGCTTTCGACAGGGGGCGGCCACTGAAGCTTTCTTT. Translating gives CASSFRQGAATEAFF.

V gene TRBV6-6 combines with J gene TRBJ1-4; D is unresolved. V gave up 11 bases and J gave up 5 bases, with 15 bases separating them. The CDR3 covers 13 residues. In germline, CDR1 is MNHNY, CDR2 SVGAGI (reference sequence). The CDR3, as DNA: TGTGCCTTACGGGAGGACGAGAATGAAAAACTGTTTTTT. Translating gives CALREDENEKLFF.

The chain combines TRBV6-4 with TRBJ1-2; possible D gene TRBD1, 5 bases. This CDR3 spans 15 amino acids. The germline gives CDR1 MRHNA, CDR2 SNTAGT. Trimming removed 6 bases from V and 2 bases from J, with 16 bases in between. CDR3 sequence (DNA): TGTGCCAGCAGGGCCGAGACAGTAGGAAACTATGGCTACACCTTC. Its protein product is CASRAETVGNYGYTF.

The CDR3 bases are TGTGCCAGCAGTGAAGCGGCTAGCGGAATCAGCACAGATACGCAGTATTTT. Amino acid sequence: CASSEAASGISTDTQYF. This chain joins TRBV25-1 and TRBJ2-3; TRBD2 aligns across 7 bases. V lost 2 bases, J lost 0 bases, and 8 bases stayed unmatched. The CDR3 has 17 amino acids. Looked up from germline, CDR1 is MGHDK and CDR2 is SYGVNS.

This clone was recorded once. The rearrangement uses TRBV3-1 (or the pseudogene TRBV3-2) and TRBJ2-5; TRBD2 matches 8 bases. Germline V gene data show CDR1 as LGHDT and CDR2 as YNNKEL (reference sequence). There are 15 residues in the CDR3. Trimming cost V 4 bases and J 2 bases; bases outside gene matches: 6. The CDR3 bases are TGTGCCAGCAGCCTGCGGGGGGACCCACAAGAGACCCAGTACTTC. Its protein is CASSLRGDPQETQYF.

The chain combines TRBV6-5 with TRBJ2-2; D possibly corresponds to TRBD2 (5 bases). Germline lookup yields CDR1 MNHEY and CDR2 SVGAGI. The CDR3 extends over 15 amino acids. The ends were cut back, 6 bases at V and 0 bases at J, with 11 bases in the middle. CDR3 sequence reads: CASSPPGSNTGELFF. CDR3 sequence (DNA): TGTGCCAGCAGCCCCCCGGGATCGAACACCGGGGAGCTGTTTTTT.

This chain links TRBV5-1 with TRBJ2-3, with TRBD2 matching over 14 bases. V lost 5 bases and J lost 1; bases outside the gene matches: 6. The CDR3 has 17 amino acids. Germline lookup yields CDR1 SGHRS and CDR2 YFSETQ. In nucleotides, the CDR3 is TGCGCCAGCAGTCGACTAGCGGGGGGGCCCGGCACAGATACGCAGTATTTT. Its protein is CASSRLAGGPGTDTQYF.

The gene calls are TRBV11-1 and TRBJ1-6; 7 nucleotides agree with TRBD1. In germline, CDR1 is SGHAT, CDR2 FQDESV (reference sequence). The CDR3 length is 15 residues. V was clipped by 5 bases and J by 5 bases; unmatched bases: 6. CDR3 coding DNA: TGTGCCAGCAGCCTAGAGGGACAGAATAATTCACCCCTCCACTTT. Its translation: CASSLEGQNNSPLHF.

The gene calls are TRBV3-1 (or the pseudogene TRBV3-2) and TRBJ2-3; D call uncertain. Trimming cost V 0 bases and J 2 bases, with 3 bases left between them. This CDR3 is built from 13 residues. From germline, CDR1 is LGHDT and CDR2 YNNKEL (reference sequence). The CDR3 reads CASSQDLTDTQYF. Written as DNA, the CDR3 is TGTGCCAGCAGCCAAGATCTCACAGATACGCAGTATTTT.

The table lists this clone with a count of one. This chain joins TRBV2 and TRBJ1-2; D is undetermined. This CDR3 is built from 12 residues. Germline V gene sequence: CDR1 SNHLY, CDR2 FYNNEI. Trimming removed 3 bases at V and 2 bases at J, with 4 bases between. The CDR3 bases are TGTGCCAGCAGTGAGGAGAACTATGGCTACACCTTC. Encoded protein: CASSEENYGYTF.

V and J are TRBV28 and TRBJ2-3, with 10 bases lining up with TRBD2. In germline, CDR1 is MDHEN, CDR2 SYDVKM. J was trimmed by 2 bases and V by 2 bases; bases with no gene match: 4. The CDR3 has 16 residues. The CDR3 region is CASSLILAGITDTQYF. CDR3 bases: TGTGCCAGCAGTTTAATACTAGCGGGGATCACAGATACGCAGTATTTT.

This clone has a single count. The CDR3 DNA reads TGTGCCAGCAGCTTACAGGGGACCTCTGGGGCAGATACGCAGTATTTT. It codes for CASSLQGTSGADTQYF. The rearrangement joins TRBV7-2 to TRBJ2-3; possible D gene TRBD1, 6 bases. Trimming shortened V by 2 bases and J by 4 bases, and 16 bases separated the two germline ends. The CDR3 is 16 amino acids. The germline CDR1 and CDR2 sequences are SGHTA and FQGNSA.

This clone has more than one count but fewer than ten. This chain joins TRBV15 and TRBJ1-6; D uncertain. V was shortened by 0 bases and J by 6 bases, with 6 bases between the two germline ends. This CDR3 contains 14 residues. Germline CDR1 and CDR2: LNHNV and YYDKDF (reference sequence). For the CDR3, the DNA is TGTGCCACCAGCAGAGACAGGTTTAATTCACCCCTCCACTTT. This translates into CATSRDRFNSPLHF.

This clone came up many times. The chain couples TRBV6-1 to TRBJ2-1, with D uncertain. The length of the CDR3 is 15 residues. Germline CDR1 MNHNS, CDR2 SASEGT. Trimming left V 1 base short and J 1 base short, with 8 bases between. In DNA form, the CDR3 reads TGTGCCAGCAGTGAAGAGTCAACTTCCTACAATGAGCAGTTCTTC. It encodes CASSEESTSYNEQFF.

The chain employs TRBV2 and TRBJ1-5; 7 bases fit TRBD1. Trimming cost V 5 bases and J 3 bases; bases outside gene matches: 7. The V gene's germline CDR1 is SNHLY and CDR2 FYNNEI. This CDR3 has 15 residues. CDR3 sequence (DNA): TGTGCCAGCAGTAGCCGGGACAGCCCCAATCAGCCCCAGCATTTT. Encoded protein: CASSSRDSPNQPQHF.

In its sample, this clone was seen once. The chain couples TRBV5-4 to TRBJ2-7; TRBD1 is a possible D gene (6 bases). Germline V gives CDR1 SGHNT, CDR2 YYREEE (reference sequence). The germline V and J ends were trimmed by 0 bases and 4 bases, with 8 bases remaining between them. CDR3 size: 13 residues. CDR3 sequence reads: CASSLDRVYEQYF. The CDR3 region has the DNA TGTGCCAGCAGCTTGGACAGGGTATACGAGCAGTACTTC.

CDR3 DNA sequence: TGTGCCAGCAGATTACAGGGGGGTGGCTACACCTTC. Its translation: CASRLQGGGYTF. J is TRBJ1-2 and V is TRBV28; 8 bases line up with TRBD1. The CDR3 spans 12 residues. Looked up from germline, CDR1 is MDHEN and CDR2 is SYDVKM. V was clipped by 6 bases and J by 7 bases; unmatched bases: 4.

V is TRBV4-1 and J is TRBJ2-2; perhaps TRBD2 as D (5 bases). This CDR3 has 16 amino acids. The V gene lost 1 base and the J gene lost 5 bases, with 14 bases spanning the gap. Germline V lookup: CDR1 MGHRA, CDR2 YSYEKL. CDR3 sequence: CASSQGLAPSTGELFF. The CDR3 coding sequence is TGCGCCAGCAGCCAAGGGTTAGCGCCATCAACCGGGGAGCTGTTTTTT.

V is TRBV7-3 and J is TRBJ1-5, with 7 bases lining up with TRBD1. The germline V gene has CDR1 SGHTA and CDR2 FQGTGA. Unmatched junction bases numbered 4, after V lost 5 bases and J lost 3 bases. This CDR3 spans 14 amino acids. CDR3 sequence (DNA): TGTGCCAGCAGCCGGGACAGATCCAATCAGCCCCAGCATTTT. This sequence encodes CASSRDRSNQPQHF.

The chain has TRBV7-6 and TRBJ1-5; 7 bases match TRBD1. Germline V gene data show CDR1 as SGHVS and CDR2 as FNYEAQ. V lost 2 bases to trimming and J lost 11 bases; unmatched junction nucleotides: 15. This CDR3 region has 16 residues. CDR3: CASSLNRGSFSGAQHF. The DNA of the CDR3 is TGTGCCAGCAGCTTAAACAGGGGCTCCTTTAGCGGGGCCCAGCATTTT.

This clone turned up a few times. The gene calls are TRBV5-1 and TRBJ1-5; D might be TRBD1 (5 bases). The CDR3 sequence is 14 residues long. Germline-derived CDR1 and CDR2 are SGHRS and YFSETQ. Trimming shortened V by 4 bases and J by 2 bases, and 10 bases separated the two germline ends. The CDR3 bases are TGCGCCAGCAGCATAGGAGGGGGCAATCAGCCCCAGCATTTT. It translates to CASSIGGGNQPQHF.

The chain joins TRBV15 to TRBJ2-3; the D is unclear. V lost 3 bases to trimming and J lost 4 bases, with 14 bases between them. CDR3 length: 15 amino acids. Germline CDR1 reads LNHNV; CDR2 reads YYDKDF (reference sequence). The CDR3 protein is CATSRVGQRPDTQYF. Written as DNA, the CDR3 is TGTGCCACCAGCAGGGTCGGCCAGCGCCCAGATACGCAGTATTTT.

The chain uses TRBV12-3 or TRBV12-4 and TRBJ1-2; D is ambiguous. V was clipped by 3 bases and J by 4 bases, with 6 bases between them. The CDR3 consists of 12 residues. The DNA for the CDR3 is TGTGCCAGCAGTTTGCACACCTATGGCTACACCTTC. This encodes CASSLHTYGYTF.

The chain combines TRBV3-1 (or the pseudogene TRBV3-2) with TRBJ2-1, with 14 positions matching TRBD2. The CDR3 sequence is 17 residues long. J was trimmed by 5 bases and V by 1 base; bases with no gene match: 4. Germline CDR1 reads LGHDT; CDR2 reads YNNKEL (reference sequence). The CDR3 sequence is CASSQGTSGGPHNEQFF. CDR3 bases: TGTGCCAGCAGCCAAGGGACTAGCGGGGGGCCACACAATGAGCAGTTCTTC.

J is TRBJ1-1 and V is TRBV11-3, with 8 bases identical to TRBD1. The CDR3 spans 12 residues. With V trimmed by 5 bases and J by 4 bases, 0 bases remained unmatched. The germline V gene has CDR1 SGHNT and CDR2 YENEEA. CDR3 residues: CASSQGATEAFF. CDR3 in DNA: TGTGCCAGCAGCCAGGGGGCCACTGAAGCTTTCTTT.